This is a list of T cell receptor beta chains from one sample in a study of T cell clonotyping in hematopoietic cell transplantation. Sequenced by immunoSEQ multiplex PCR; TCRdb stores in-frame clones only, minus some. The data contain tens of thousands of clones, 85% of them singletons. Sequencing used peripheral blood mononuclear cells, obtained before stem cell transplant. The receptors originated from a man in his 60s with acute myeloid leukemia. Some clones in this sample may be carry-over from other donors' samples. Each CDR3 is given with its conserved first and last residue. A D gene is named only where the DNA matches it firmly. Clone size is shown for a subset of rows, as once, few, many or a class of expanded clone.

TRBV2,-,TRBJ2-7,TRBD1,13,TGTGCCGGTGGACAGGAGAGTTACTACGAGCAGTACTTC,CAGGQESYYEQYF
TRBV28,-,TRBJ2-2,-,17,TGTGCCAGCAGTTTACTTGGCCAGGGTGACGGGACCGGGGAGCTGTTTTTT,CASSLLGQGDGTGELFF
TRBV28,-,TRBJ1-2,-,10,TGTGCCAGCAGGGACTATGGCTACACCTTC,CASRDYGYTF
TRBV10-2,-,TRBJ2-2,TRBD2,19,TGCGCCAGCAGGGGCGGACTAGCGGGGGCCGGAAGGGTGGTCGGGGAGCTGTTTTTT,CASRGGLAGAGRVVGELFF
TRBV2,once,TRBJ2-3,TRBD2,17,TGTGCCAGCAGCCGAGGACTAGCGGGGGGGGGAACAGATACGCAGTATTTT,CASSRGLAGGGTDTQYF
TRBV4-2,-,TRBJ1-1,-,13,TGTGCCAGCAGCCAAGATCAAGCTACTGAAGCTTTCTTT,CASSQDQATEAFF
TRBV25-1,-,TRBJ2-1,-,12,TGTGCCAGCAGAGGCGACTCGAATGAGCAGTTCTTC,CASRGDSNEQFF
TRBV27,-,TRBJ1-2,-,13,TGTGCCAGCAGTTTAAACAGGCGGAATGGCTACACCTTC,CASSLNRRNGYTF
TRBV19,-,TRBJ1-2,-,15,TGTGCCAGTAGTACCCAAGGGGGGGGGAGATATGGCTACACCTTC,CASSTQGGGRYGYTF
TRBV2,-,TRBJ1-1,-,15,TGTGCCAGCAAACTTGAGAGGGAAGGGAACACTGAAGCTTTCTTT,CASKLEREGNTEAFF
TRBV19,-,TRBJ1-5,TRBD1,14,TGTGCCAGTTGGGGGACAGGGCGCAATCAGCCCCAGCATTTT,CASWGTGRNQPQHF
TRBV6-1,-,TRBJ2-7,-,15,TGTGCCAGCAGTCTCCGCCCCCTTAGCTCCTACGAGCAGTACTTC,CASSLRPLSSYEQYF
TRBV4-2,-,TRBJ1-2,TRBD1,15,TGTGCCAGCAGCCAGGGACAGGGGGCGAACTATGGCTACACCTTC,CASSQGQGANYGYTF
TRBV25-1,few,TRBJ1-2,-,12,TGTGCCAGCAGTGCGAACAGGGCACGCTACACCTTC,CASSANRARYTF
TRBV7-9,-,TRBJ2-6,-,19,TGTGCCAGCAGCCATACCGGGATAGAGTTTCTCTCTGGGGCCAACGTCCTGACTTTC,CASSHTGIEFLSGANVLTF
TRBV4-3,-,TRBJ1-1,-,13,TGCGCCAGCAGCCAAGGGAGGAACACTGAAGCTTTCTTT,CASSQGRNTEAFF
TRBV2,few,TRBJ1-2,TRBD1,14,TGTGCCAGTTACGGACAGGGGGCTTACTATGGCTACACCTTC,CASYGQGAYYGYTF
TRBV7-9,-,TRBJ1-6,-,12,TGTGCCAGCAGCTTCCCTAATTCACCCCTCCACTTT,CASSFPNSPLHF
TRBV6-5,few,TRBJ2-7,-,15,TGTGCCAGCAGTTCGGAGGGGACTTCTAAGGGGGAGCAGTACTTC,CASSSEGTSKGEQYF
TRBV6-1,-,TRBJ2-1,-,12,TGTGCCAGCAGCCCTGGACTAACCGAGCAGTTCTTC,CASSPGLTEQFF
TRBV28,-,TRBJ1-2,-,13,TGTGCCAGCAGTTTATTGGGGGTTGGTGGCTACACCTTC,CASSLLGVGGYTF
TRBV25-1,-,TRBJ2-2,-,12,TGTGCCAGCAGTGTCCGCCTCGGGGAGCTGTTTTTT,CASSVRLGELFF
TRBV5-1,-,TRBJ2-5,-,19,TGCGCCAGCAGCTTGAGGGGGGAGTACGGCGGGGGCGGGCAAGAGACCCAGTACTTC,CASSLRGEYGGGGQETQYF
TRBV7-6,-,TRBJ2-5,TRBD2,15,TGTGCCAGCAGCCTCAGCGGGGGGGCCCGCGGGACCCAGTACTTC,CASSLSGGARGTQYF
TRBV7-2,-,TRBJ1-5,-,13,TGTGCCAGCAGCATGGGGGGGGATCAGCCCCAGCATTTT,CASSMGGDQPQHF
TRBV7-7,-,TRBJ2-7,TRBD1,14,TGTGCCAGCAGCCCCTCCGGGACAGGGAACGAGCAGTACTTC,CASSPSGTGNEQYF
TRBV2,-,TRBJ1-1,-,14,TGTGCCAGCAGTGGCCCGGCCAGGGACACTGAAGCTTTCTTT,CASSGPARDTEAFF
TRBV18,few,TRBJ1-4,-,16,TGTGCCAGCTCGACTGTTGCGGGGTTGACTAATGAAAAACTGTTTTTT,CASSTVAGLTNEKLFF
TRBV4-1,few,TRBJ2-2,-,12,TGCGCCAGCAGCCAAAATTCCGGGGAGCTGTTTTTT,CASSQNSGELFF
TRBV11-3,-,TRBJ1-1,TRBD1,13,TGTGCCAGCAGCTATGGGACAGGGACTGAAGCTTTCTTT,CASSYGTGTEAFF
TRBV2,few,TRBJ2-5,TRBD1,14,TGTGCCAGCAGTGACCCGGACAGGCAAGAGACCCAGTACTTC,CASSDPDRQETQYF
TRBV6-5,-,TRBJ1-3,-,15,TGTGCCAGCAGTTACTCCATGACAGTCGGAAACACCATATATTTT,CASSYSMTVGNTIYF
TRBV6-5,-,TRBJ2-7,-,15,TGTGCCAGCAGTTACTCGAATAACGGCGCCTACGAGCAGTACTTC,CASSYSNNGAYEQYF
TRBV7-2,-,TRBJ2-3,TRBD1,13,TGTGCCAGCAGGGAAACCGGGACAGGAGGACTGTATTTT,CASRETGTGGLYF
TRBV9,-,TRBJ1-2,TRBD1,15,TGTGCCAGCAGCGGACAGGGTCGAGCTAACTATGGCTACACCTTC,CASSGQGRANYGYTF
TRBV5-4,few,TRBJ1-2,TRBD1,14,TGTGCCAGCAGCTCGGGACAGAGGGGCTATGGCTACACCTTC,CASSSGQRGYGYTF
TRBV4-1,-,TRBJ1-1,-,15,TGCGCCAGCAGCCAAGGTGCGTGGGGGGGGACTGAAGCTTTCTTT,CASSQGAWGGTEAFF
TRBV11-1,few,TRBJ1-2,TRBD1,18,TGTGCCAGCAGCCCGACAGGGAAGGGACGGAATTCTAACTATGGCTACACCTTC,CASSPTGKGRNSNYGYTF
TRBV7-2,few,TRBJ2-7,TRBD1,13,TGTGCCAGCAGCCCGAACAGGGGCTACGAGCAGTACTTC,CASSPNRGYEQYF
TRBV7-9,-,TRBJ2-1,-,13,TGTGCCAGCGTGGGGGCGCAACCCAATGAGCAGTTCTTC,CASVGAQPNEQFF
TRBV10-3,-,TRBJ1-2,-,11,TGTGCCATCAGTGGGGGGGAGGGCTACACCTTC,CAISGGEGYTF
TRBV7-2,once,TRBJ2-2,-,14,TGTGCCAGCAGCCCGACTATCCTAACCGGGGAGCTGTTTTTT,CASSPTILTGELFF
TRBV6-1,-,TRBJ2-3,-,15,TGTGCCAGCAGTGAAGGGGGCCCTGGCACAGATACGCAGTATTTT,CASSEGGPGTDTQYF
TRBV5-1,-,TRBJ2-5,TRBD2,17,TGCGCCAGCAGCTTGGACGGACTAGAGCAGCCCCAAGAGACCCAGTACTTC,CASSLDGLEQPQETQYF
TRBV28,-,TRBJ2-7,-,14,TGTGCCAGCAGTGGGGGGCTAGGCTACTACGAGCAGTACTTC,CASSGGLGYYEQYF
TRBV7-6,-,TRBJ2-5,TRBD1,17,TGTGCCAGCAGCTTAGCGGGACAGGGGGTCTTGATAGAGACCCAGTACTTC,CASSLAGQGVLIETQYF
TRBV27,-,TRBJ1-2,-,16,TGTGCCAGCACAAGACTAGGGGGGGTAGCTAACTATGGCTACACCTTC,CASTRLGGVANYGYTF
TRBV7-9,-,TRBJ2-3,TRBD1,14,TGTGCCAGCAGCTTGACAGGGAGCACAGATACGCAGTATTTT,CASSLTGSTDTQYF
TRBV4-1,-,TRBJ2-3,-,13,TGCGCCAGCAGCCATGGGGGGCCCCCCTCGCAGTATTTT,CASSHGGPPSQYF
TRBV28,-,TRBJ1-4,TRBD1,13,TGTGCCAGCAGATCGACAGGGTTGGAAAAACTGTTTTTT,CASRSTGLEKLFF
TRBV29-1,-,TRBJ2-7,-,13,TGCAGCGTCATGGAGGTCGGGTCAGGCGAGCAGTACTTC,CSVMEVGSGEQYF
TRBV19,-,TRBJ1-2,-,16,TGTGCCAGTAGTATAGAAGCAGGCCGGGGAGGAAGTGGCTACACCTTC,CASSIEAGRGGSGYTF
TRBV4-3,-,TRBJ1-2,-,17,TGCGCCAGCAGCCAAGATCTCCCTGGGGGGATCTACTATGGCTACACCTTC,CASSQDLPGGIYYGYTF
TRBV5-1,-,TRBJ2-4,TRBD1,14,TGCGCCAGCGGACAGGGGTTCGGCAAAAACATTCAGTACTTC,CASGQGFGKNIQYF
TRBV5-6,-,TRBJ2-3,TRBD1,14,TGTGCCAGCAGCGTTGGACAGGGTACAGATACGCAGTATTTT,CASSVGQGTDTQYF